The 31 T cell receptor beta chains presented below share a single source sample, sequenced in a study of vaccination and CD4 T cells after COVID-19. Oncomine TCR Beta short-read sequencing was applied to DNA from cultured CD4+ T cells. TCRdb re-analysed the PCR reads in MiXCR, keeping a single row per CDR3 protein. This sample carries about 3,400 distinct CDR3 sequences, about 15% of them seen once, and the ten largest clones take 15% to 20%. These receptors' targets are unknown. Sample treatment: roughly 10-day PBMC culture with coronavirus spike peptide pools or control peptides (ViraFEST assay). The sample was CD4+ T cells from blood, cultured in vitro. These receptors were collected from a human donor who had recovered from COVID-19.

V usage is TRBV5-5 and J usage is TRBJ2-2; D is unclear. The V gene lost 1 base and the J gene lost 8 bases, with 15 bases spanning the gap. Germline lookup yields CDR1 SGHKS and CDR2 YYEKEE (reference sequence). The CDR3 totals 15 residues. This chain's CDR3 is CASSLLVLEAGELFF. The CDR3, as DNA: TGTGCCAGCAGCTTGCTGGTACTCGAGGCGGGGGAGCTGTTTTTT.

J is TRBJ2-7 and V is TRBV12-3 or TRBV12-4, with a weak D call TRBD1 (6 bases). The CDR3 is 14 amino acids. Trimming took off 7 bases at V and 0 bases at J, with 13 bases between the two ends. The CDR3 here is CASTGDGPSYEQYF. The DNA of the CDR3 is TGTGCCAGCACAGGGGACGGGCCCTCCTACGAGCAGTACTTC.

A few counts support this clonotype. The chain recombines TRBV7-8 with TRBJ1-2; D gene ambiguous. Trimming cost V 4 bases and J 10 bases, with 10 bases left between them. CDR3 length equals 11 residues. Germline V lookup: CDR1 SGHVS, CDR2 FQNEAQ. The CDR3 loop reads CASSSTSVYTF. Here the CDR3 DNA reads TGTGCCAGCAGCTCGACATCTGTCTACACCTTC.

In its sample, this clonotype was seen once. The chain links TRBV5-1 to TRBJ1-1; 10 positions match TRBD1. The CDR3 spans 16 residues. V lost 0 bases and J lost 5; bases outside the gene matches: 7. The germline V gene has CDR1 SGHRS and CDR2 YFSETQ. The CDR3 is CASSLGRTGGMTEAFF. The CDR3 DNA sequence: TGCGCCAGCAGCTTGGGGAGGACAGGGGGTATGACTGAAGCTTTCTTT.

This clonotype was picked up a small number of times. The chain couples TRBV9 to TRBJ2-1; 7 bases are shared with TRBD2. CDR1 and CDR2 from the germline V gene are SGDLS and YYNGEE. Trimming removed 4 bases from V and 6 bases from J; junction bases left unmatched: 7. This CDR3 has 14 amino acids. The CDR3 region is CASSTRTGGNEQFF. The CDR3 DNA reads TGTGCCAGCAGCACGCGGACGGGGGGCAATGAGCAGTTCTTC.

This chain joins TRBV7-9 and TRBJ2-1; 7 bases align to TRBD2. This CDR3 contains 16 residues. CDR1 and CDR2 from the germline V gene are SEHNR and FQNEAQ (reference sequence). V trimming: 5 bases; J trimming: 0 bases; junction bases outside the gene matches: 7. The CDR3 DNA is TGTGCCAGCAGCACCAGTGGGGGGGGCTCCTACAATGAGCAGTTCTTC. Amino acid sequence: CASSTSGGGSYNEQFF.

This chain connects TRBV4-1 to TRBJ1-3; possibly TRBD1 for D (5 bases). There are 14 residues in the CDR3. The germline gives CDR1 MGHRA, CDR2 YSYEKL. Trimming removed 4 bases from V and 8 bases from J, with 15 bases in between. Here the CDR3 DNA reads TGCGCCAGCAGCCCGATGGGGGTTTCGGACACCATATATTTT. Its translation: CASSPMGVSDTIYF.

This clonotype has just a few counts. The chain is built from TRBV12-3 or TRBV12-4 and TRBJ1-2; 8 bases match TRBD1. The CDR3 length is 14 residues. The V and J ends lost 4 bases and 6 bases, in that order; junction bases with no gene match: 7. The CDR3 nucleotides are TGTGCCAGCAGTTATCAGGGGGCGATTGATGGCTACACCTTC. This gives the protein CASSYQGAIDGYTF.

In this sample, this clonotype is medium-sized (0.01 to 0.1%). The chain employs TRBV6-1 and TRBJ1-5; D unresolved. V lost 6 bases and J lost 0, with 6 bases in between. CDR1 MNHNS and CDR2 SASEGT come from the germline V gene. CDR3 length equals 13 residues. The CDR3 nucleotides are TGTGCCAGCAGGGGAAATAGCAATCAGCCCCAGCATTTT. It translates to CASRGNSNQPQHF.

This clonotype has only a few counts. The J gene is TRBJ2-5, the V gene TRBV11-2; the D gene is possibly TRBD1 (6 bases). The CDR3 consists of 15 residues. Trimming left V 4 bases short and J 0 bases short, with 12 bases between. Germline values: CDR1 SGHAT, CDR2 FQNNGV. CDR3 sequence: CASSSPDRYQETQYF. The CDR3 DNA sequence: TGTGCCAGCAGCTCGCCAGACAGGTACCAAGAGACCCAGTACTTC.

This clonotype was counted a few times. V gene TRBV19 combines with J gene TRBJ1-1; D gene ambiguous. The germline gives CDR1 LNHDA, CDR2 SQIVND (reference sequence). Trimming removed 4 bases from V and 5 bases from J, with 5 bases in between. This CDR3 comprises 11 residues. CDR3 protein: CASSTRTEAFF. DNA for the CDR3: TGTGCCAGTAGTACGAGGACTGAAGCTTTCTTT.

This clonotype is hyperexpanded within its sample. The J gene is TRBJ2-7, the V gene TRBV5-1; D could derive from TRBD1 or TRBD2 (5 bases each). The CDR3 consists of 14 residues. CDR1 is SGHRS and CDR2 is YFSETQ in the germline V gene. Between the trimmed V and J ends, which lost 3 bases and 2 bases, there was a span of 12 bases. The CDR3 here is CASSSSGPPYEQYF. The CDR3 nucleotides read TGCGCCAGCAGCTCCTCGGGACCGCCCTACGAGCAGTACTTC.

The chain joins TRBV10-3 to TRBJ1-6; the D gene is possibly TRBD1 (5 bases). CDR3 length: 13 amino acids. V was shortened by 11 bases and J by 9 bases, with 17 bases between the two germline ends. Looked up from germline, CDR1 is ENHRY and CDR2 is SYGVKD. CDR3 in DNA: TGTGCCGCCCGGCCCCTCGACAGTTCACCCCTCCACTTT. Protein: CAARPLDSSPLHF.

The chain uses TRBV12-3 or TRBV12-4 and TRBJ2-2; D uncertain. V lost 6 bases and J 0 bases, leaving 14 bases between the germline ends. The CDR3 runs to 16 residues. CDR3 DNA sequence: TGTGCCAGCAGCCGCCGTCGCCGGACGAACACCGGGGAGCTGTTTTTT. It codes for CASSRRRRTNTGELFF.

The CDR3 loop reads CASSYSYRGNVLTF. The CDR3, as DNA: TGTGCCAGCAGTTACTCTTACAGGGGAAACGTCCTGACTTTC. The chain joins TRBV6-5 to TRBJ2-6; 7 nucleotides align to TRBD1. V dropped 0 bases and J dropped 10; count of bases not matched to a gene: 3. The CDR3 is 14 residues long. Germline-derived CDR1 and CDR2 are MNHEY and SVGAGI.

Relative to its sample, this clonotype is large. As DNA, the CDR3 is TGTGCCAGCAACCTCCCCCCGGGGTTTAATGAAAAACTGTTTTTT. Translated, it gives CASNLPPGFNEKLFF. V usage is TRBV27 and J usage is TRBJ1-4; D is uncertain. The CDR3 has 15 residues. Germline CDR1 is MNHEY and CDR2 is SMNVEV (reference sequence). Trimming removed 7 bases at V and 4 bases at J, with 16 bases between.

The chain carries TRBV12-3 or TRBV12-4 and TRBJ1-5; D uncertain. V lost 2 bases, J lost 4 bases, and 15 bases lay in between. CDR3 length: 16 amino acids. CDR3 sequence reads: CASSLSAGGGNQPQHF. In DNA form, the CDR3 reads TGTGCCAGCAGTTTATCGGCGGGCGGCGGTAATCAGCCCCAGCATTTT.

Concerning this clonotype itself: A much larger clonotype is one base distant, so this may be a read error. V and J are TRBV20-1 and TRBJ1-1, with TRBD1 matching over 9 bases. This CDR3 is 14 amino acids long. Germline-derived CDR1 and CDR2 are DFQATT and SNEGSKA (reference sequence). CDR3 in amino acids: CSASSGTGYTETFF. The CDR3 DNA follows: TGCAGTGCTAGTTCGGGGACAGGGTATACTGAAACTTTCTTT.

The chain is built from TRBV12-3 or TRBV12-4 and TRBJ2-7, with 9 bases matching TRBD1. The V segment lost 6 bases and the J segment 1 base; nucleotides outside the gene matches: 4. This CDR3 comprises 14 residues. In nucleotides, the CDR3 is TGTGCCAGCAGCCGGACAGGGGAATCCTACGAGCAGTACTTC. Its translation: CASSRTGESYEQYF.

This chain connects TRBV5-4 to TRBJ1-2; D not resolved. Germline loops: CDR1 SGHNT, CDR2 YYREEE (reference sequence). The CDR3 has 15 residues. Trimming took off 0 bases at V and 0 bases at J, with 9 bases between the two ends. CDR3 bases: TGTGCCAGCAGCTTGGCGATCCGAGCTAACTATGGCTACACCTTC. This codes for CASSLAIRANYGYTF. Filled out from reference TRBV5-4 and TRBJ1-2, the complete variable domain reads ETGVTQSPTHLIKTRGQQVTLRCSSQSGHNTVSWYQQALGQGPQFIFQYYREEENGRGNFPPRFSGLQFPNYSSELNVNALELDDSALYLCASSLAIRANYGYTFGSGTRLTVV.

This clonotype was counted a few times. V and J are TRBV30 and TRBJ1-5, with a weak D call TRBD1 (6 bases). The ends were cut back, 1 base at V and 4 bases at J, with 8 bases in the middle. The CDR3 sequence is 13 residues long. Looked up from germline, CDR1 is GTSNPN and CDR2 is SVGIG (reference sequence). This CDR3 is CAWSAQGNQPQHF. DNA for the CDR3: TGTGCCTGGAGTGCGCAGGGGAATCAGCCCCAGCATTTT.

V gene TRBV2 combines with J gene TRBJ1-4, with TRBD1 identical over 7 bases. Germline-derived CDR1 and CDR2 are SNHLY and FYNNEI. The J segment lost 4 bases and the V segment lost 5 bases, leaving 4 bases of the junction unmatched. The CDR3 length is 14 residues. CDR3 nucleotide sequence: TGTGCCAGCAGTTTGGGACAGTATAATGAAAAACTGTTTTTT. Translating it yields CASSLGQYNEKLFF.

This clonotype is classed as medium-sized. The chain joins TRBV2 to TRBJ1-2, with 10 bases lining up with TRBD1. The CDR3 runs to 14 residues. Germline trimming cut 6 bases from V and 6 bases from J; bases unmatched to any gene: 7. From germline, CDR1 is SNHLY and CDR2 FYNNEI. The CDR3, as DNA: TGTGCCAGCAGCGCCGACAGGGGGCGTCATGGCTACACCTTC. Protein: CASSADRGRHGYTF.

This clonotype was observed a handful of times. For the CDR3, the DNA is TGTGCCAGCAGTTTAGAGGGACAGGGCGGTCAGCCCCAGCATTTT. This codes for CASSLEGQGGQPQHF. V and J are TRBV12-3 or TRBV12-4 and TRBJ1-5, with TRBD1 identical over 9 bases. The V gene end was trimmed by 1 base and the J gene end by 6 bases; junction bases not matched to a gene: 4. The CDR3 covers 15 residues.

The CDR3 DNA follows: TGTGCCAGCACCCGAAACCGGGGCGCAGGGACTGAAGCTTTCTTT. Its translation is CASTRNRGAGTEAFF. This sequence joins TRBV11-2 and TRBJ1-1; a weak D match, TRBD1 (5 bases). The CDR3 is 15 residues long. Per germline, CDR1 SGHAT and CDR2 FQNNGV. V lost 7 bases and J lost 5, with 20 bases in between.

To note about this clonotype: This may be a read error, as it is one base from a much larger clone. This rearrangement joins TRBV7-9 to TRBJ2-7, with D possibly TRBD1 on 5 matching bases. Between the trimmed V and J ends, which lost 3 bases and 6 bases, there was a span of 9 bases. Germline CDR1 reads SEHNR; CDR2 reads FQNEAQ (reference sequence). The CDR3 sequence is 12 residues long. CDR3 nucleotides: TGTGCCAGCAGCTTTACAGGATTCGAGCAGTACTTC. Its protein product is CASSFTGFEQYF.

In nucleotides, the CDR3 is TGTGCCAGCAGCTTAGACGGTAACTTCCAAGAGACCCAGTACTTC. It is translated as CASSLDGNFQETQYF. This rearrangement joins TRBV7-2 to TRBJ2-5, with unresolved D. The CDR3 contains 15 residues. Per germline, CDR1 SGHTA and CDR2 FQGNSA. Trimming pared 1 base from V and 1 base from J, leaving 10 bases between. The complete variable domain, with remaining parts taken from reference TRBV7-2 and TRBJ2-5, reads GAGVSQSPSNKVTEKGKDVELRCDPISGHTALYWYRQSLGQGLEFLIYFQGNSAPDKSGLPSDRFSAERTGGSVSTLTIQRTQQEDSAVYLCASSLDGNFQETQYFGPGTRLLVL.

This clonotype is categorized as medium-sized. The chain recombines TRBV5-1 with TRBJ2-5, with 10 bases lining up with TRBD2. The germline CDR1 and CDR2 sequences are SGHRS and YFSETQ. V lost 4 bases, J lost 0 bases, and 6 bases stayed unmatched. This CDR3 is 16 amino acids long. CDR3 sequence (DNA): TGCGCCAGCAGCAAGTATAGCGGGGGGAACCAAGAGACCCAGTACTTC. Amino acids: CASSKYSGGNQETQYF.

This clonotype was detected only a few times. The genes are TRBV5-6 and TRBJ1-5; 9 bases line up with TRBD1. Germline V gene lookup returns CDR1 SGHDT and CDR2 YYEEEE. V dropped 3 bases and J dropped 6; count of bases not matched to a gene: 13. The length of the CDR3 is 17 residues. The DNA for the CDR3 is TGTGCCAGCAGCTCCGCCGGACAGGGGATCCTAAGTCAGCCCCAGCATTTT. It codes for CASSSAGQGILSQPQHF.

By frequency in the sample, this clonotype is large. V gene TRBV12-2 combines with J gene TRBJ1-5. TRBV12-2 is a pseudogene segment. The CDR3 is 20 amino acids. CDR3 DNA sequence: TGTGCAAGTCGCTTAGATCCCTCCCTTAGAACAGGGCGTAGCAATCAGCCCCAGCATTTT. It encodes CASRLDPSLRTGRSNQPQHF.

The rearrangement uses TRBV10-3 and TRBJ1-1; D remains ambiguous. The V end was cut by 9 bases, the J end by 3 bases, with 14 bases between. The CDR3 runs to 13 residues. Germline V CDR1 and CDR2: ENHRY, SYGVKD. The CDR3 DNA sequence: TGTGCCATGCAGGTCAGGCAGGACACTGAAGCTTTCTTT. Amino acid sequence: CAMQVRQDTEAFF.